These 10 T cell receptor beta chains were sequenced from one sample in a study of blood T cell repertoires in COVID-19. Generated by immunoSEQ multiplex PCR, the TCRdb table keeps only in-frame clones and is missing some. Among fewer than 350,000 clones, roughly 88% were seen once, and the ten largest hold approximately 8.8%. Sequencing used peripheral blood. The receptors shown here come from a man aged 18 to 30 with active or convalescent COVID-19.

This clone has just one count. V and J are TRBV7-9 and TRBJ2-7; possible D gene TRBD1, 6 bases. CDR3 length: 13 residues. Looked up from germline, CDR1 is SEHNR and CDR2 is FQNEAQ (reference sequence). With 5 bases removed from V and 3 bases from J, the gap between germline ends came to 11 bases. In DNA form, the CDR3 reads TGTGCCAGCAGCAGCGGACAGCTCTACGAGCAGTACTTC. Residues: CASSSGQLYEQYF.

This CDR3 is CASSSRLNTGELFF. DNA for the CDR3: TGCGCCAGCAGCTCCCGTCTGAACACCGGGGAGCTGTTTTTT. The J gene is TRBJ2-2, the V gene TRBV5-1, with D hard to call. V was shortened by 3 bases and J by 1 base, with 7 bases between the two germline ends. Looked up from germline, CDR1 is SGHRS and CDR2 is YFSETQ. This CDR3 spans 14 amino acids.

This clone was counted between two and nine times. V gene TRBV27 combines with J gene TRBJ1-6; TRBD1 aligns across 11 bases. The CDR3 loop spans 17 amino acids. The germline V gene encodes CDR1 MNHEY and CDR2 SMNVEV (reference sequence). The junction had 4 bases not matched to a gene; V was cut back by 6 bases and J by 0 bases. CDR3: CASRRTGGASYNSPLHF. For the CDR3, the DNA is TGTGCCAGCAGACGGACAGGGGGCGCCTCCTATAATTCACCCCTCCACTTT.

This rearrangement joins TRBV21-1 to TRBJ2-7; the listed D gene, TRBD2, was not tested against the DNA. TRBV21-1 is noted as a pseudogene. The CDR3 has 16 residues. The CDR3 loop is CASSKIWGGGGDEQYF. CDR3 DNA: TGTGCCAGCAGCAAAATCTGGGGTGGGGGAGGCGACGAGCAGTACTTC.

This clone was picked up a small number of times. This rearrangement joins TRBV27 to TRBJ1-1; D is perhaps TRBD1 (5 bases). V lost 2 bases, J lost 2 bases, and 12 bases lay in between. The CDR3 is made up of 15 amino acids. Per the germline V gene, CDR1 is MNHEY and CDR2 is SMNVEV (reference sequence). The CDR3 reads CASSLIGGINTEAFF. CDR3 DNA: TGTGCCAGCAGTTTAATCGGGGGGATCAACACTGAAGCTTTCTTT.

This chain connects TRBV5-4 to TRBJ1-1; no definite D call. Germline V gene lookup returns CDR1 SGHNT and CDR2 YYREEE (reference sequence). V shed 0 bases and J shed 0 bases, with 9 bases lying between them. This CDR3 has 15 amino acids. The CDR3 reads CASSLARPMNTEAFF. In DNA form, the CDR3 reads TGTGCCAGCAGCTTGGCCAGGCCTATGAACACTGAAGCTTTCTTT.

This chain connects TRBV21-1 to TRBJ1-1; the table assigns TRBD1, which was not confirmed against the DNA. TRBV21-1 is a recognized pseudogene. The CDR3 sequence is 16 residues long. CDR3 sequence: CASRGQAIFASTEAFF. CDR3 DNA sequence: TGTGCCAGTAGGGGACAGGCCATCTTCGCTAGCACTGAAGCTTTCTTT.

The V call is TRBV6-2 or TRBV6-3, the J call TRBJ1-2, with no clear D. Germline V gene data show CDR1 as MNHEY and CDR2 as SVGEGT. Trimming left V 6 bases short and J 6 bases short, with 20 bases between. The CDR3 length is 15 residues. In nucleotides, the CDR3 is TGTGCCAGCAGCGCACTCCGGGATATCGTCCATGGCTACACCTTC. This sequence encodes CASSALRDIVHGYTF.

By proportion, this clone is medium-sized (0.01 to 0.1%). V and J are TRBV5-4 and TRBJ1-1, with 8 bases that match TRBD1. The ends lost 4 bases at V and 4 bases at J; junction bases unmatched: 9. The CDR3 totals 15 residues. Germline V gives CDR1 SGHNT, CDR2 YYREEE (reference sequence). The CDR3: CASSPGQGRGTEAFF. CDR3 nucleotide sequence: TGTGCCAGCAGCCCCGGACAGGGTAGGGGCACTGAAGCTTTCTTT.

The chain is built from TRBV9 and TRBJ1-5, with 7 bases that match TRBD1. Losses at the gene ends were 0 bases for V and 7 bases for J; bases not matched to a gene: 7. The CDR3 totals 15 residues. Germline CDR1 and CDR2: SGDLS and YYNGEE. In DNA, the CDR3 is TGTGCCAGCAGCGTAGGAGGGGGCCCGGGCCAGCCCCAGCATTTT. Translated: CASSVGGGPGQPQHF.